This T cell receptor (beta chain) was obtained from a study of T cell repertoires in cytomegalovirus infection. Study-wide context: Alongside well-studied HLA-B-restricted CMV epitopes, recently identified HLA-C-restricted CMV epitopes were also used. Points from the study as a whole: Cumulative public TCR beta family frequency identified CMV carriers with the relevant HLA.

V lost 0 bases and J 5 bases, leaving 10 bases between the germline ends. The CDR3 is 14 amino acids. Germline V gives CDR1 MNHEY, CDR2 SMNVEV (reference sequence). A note on this clonotype: The antigen remains undetermined.

TCRdb recomputed calls from the reads with MiXCR, one row per CDR3 protein. This table has 650,000 to 850,000 distinct CDR3 sequences, almost 30% appearing once. V is TRBV27 and J is TRBJ1-2, with D hard to call. The sequencing here drew on cultured CD8+ T cells from PBMCs, taken from culture after CMV antigen stimulation. The sequence was collected from a human donor in good health (CMV status not recorded). Some clones in this sample may be carry-over from other donors' samples. CDR3 region: CASSLSPSWYGYTF. The CDR3 DNA sequence: TGTGCCAGCAGTTTATCCCCCTCATGGTATGGCTACACCTTC.